The 23 T cell receptor beta chains reported below all come from one sample, sequenced in a study of blood T cell repertoires in COVID-19. Only in-frame clones appear in the TCRdb table, and some are missing; sequencing was by immunoSEQ multiplex PCR. Among about 100,000 clones listed, roughly 87% were seen once. The sequenced material came from peripheral blood. These receptors came from a man aged 30 to 39 in a cohort sampled during active COVID-19.

The chain couples TRBV10-3 to TRBJ1-5; tentative D call: TRBD1 (5 bases). The germline V gene has CDR1 ENHRY and CDR2 SYGVKD. Trimming removed 0 bases from V and 4 bases from J, with 13 bases in between. The CDR3 is made up of 16 amino acids. The chain's CDR3 is CAISESKGARNQPQHF. DNA for the CDR3: TGTGCCATCAGTGAGTCGAAAGGGGCGCGTAATCAGCCCCAGCATTTT.

CDR3 loop: CASSQRGVGFYGYTF. CDR3 nucleotide sequence: TGCGCCAGCAGCCAACGGGGGGTAGGGTTCTATGGCTACACCTTC. The rearrangement uses TRBV4-3 and TRBJ1-2, with TRBD1 as a possible D gene (5 bases). Trimming left V 2 bases short and J 4 bases short, with 14 bases between. This CDR3 has 15 amino acids. Germline CDR1 is LGHNA and CDR2 is YSLEER.

The rearrangement joins TRBV7-9 to TRBJ1-2; 7 bases match TRBD1. V lost 6 bases to trimming and J lost 7 bases; unmatched junction nucleotides: 11. The CDR3 length is 14 residues. Germline loops: CDR1 SEHNR, CDR2 FQNEAQ (reference sequence). In nucleotides, the CDR3 is TGTGCCAGCAGTTACACGACAGGGAATAGTGGCTACACCTTC. The encoded protein is CASSYTTGNSGYTF.

J is TRBJ2-3 and V is TRBV4-1; 11 bases are shared with TRBD2. Germline CDR1 is MGHRA and CDR2 is YSYEKL. The CDR3 is 16 amino acids. The V and J ends lost 1 base and 10 bases, in that order; junction bases with no gene match: 10. In nucleotides, the CDR3 is TGCGCCAGCAGCCAAGTCGGAGGGACTAGCGGCCCCCCGCAGTATTTT. This encodes CASSQVGGTSGPPQYF.

The chain links TRBV2 to TRBJ1-4; TRBD1 matches at 8 bases. Germline V CDR1 and CDR2: SNHLY, FYNNEI. Trimming cost V 6 bases and J 2 bases; bases outside gene matches: 2. CDR3 length equals 14 residues. This CDR3 is CASRDRVTNEKLFF. The CDR3 DNA is TGTGCCAGCAGGGACAGGGTGACTAATGAAAAACTGTTTTTT.

The CDR3 sequence: CASRGIGGAGGYTF. CDR3 DNA: TGTGCCAGCAGGGGGATCGGGGGAGCGGGCGGCTACACCTTC. This chain uses TRBV11-2 with TRBJ1-2; D may be TRBD1 (5 bases). The germline V gene encodes CDR1 SGHAT and CDR2 FQNNGV. The CDR3 is made up of 14 amino acids. Trimming left V 6 bases short and J 8 bases short, with 19 bases between.

The chain recombines TRBV9 with TRBJ1-2, with 8 bases identical to TRBD1. Trimming removed 3 bases from V and 4 bases from J; junction bases left unmatched: 8. CDR3 size: 15 residues. CDR1 SGDLS and CDR2 YYNGEE come from the germline V gene. The CDR3 loop reads CASSEQGGGGYGYTF. The CDR3 DNA is TGTGCCAGCAGCGAACAGGGGGGCGGAGGCTATGGCTACACCTTC.

V and J are TRBV6-5 and TRBJ1-4, with 10 bases matching TRBD1. Germline trimming cut 2 bases from V and 7 bases from J; bases unmatched to any gene: 7. The CDR3 contains 16 residues. CDR1 MNHEY and CDR2 SVGAGI come from the germline V gene. CDR3 loop: CASSYQRTGGGEKLFF. The DNA of the CDR3 is TGTGCCAGCAGTTACCAAAGGACAGGGGGTGGTGAAAAACTGTTTTTT.

This clone has a single count. The chain employs TRBV3-1 (or the pseudogene TRBV3-2) and TRBJ2-5; 8 nucleotides match TRBD2. V lost 5 bases, J lost 14 bases, and 10 bases stayed unmatched. Germline CDR1 is LGHDT and CDR2 is YNNKEL (reference sequence). The CDR3 covers 12 residues. CDR3 DNA sequence: TGTGCCAGCAGCTTTACTAATAGCGGGGCCTACTTC. Translation: CASSFTNSGAYF.

A few counts support this clone. The gene calls are TRBV24-1 and TRBJ1-5, with TRBD1 matching over 7 bases. Germline CDR1 reads KGHDR; CDR2 reads SFDVKD. The V and J ends lost 8 bases and 7 bases, in that order; junction bases with no gene match: 7. The CDR3 is 13 amino acids. As DNA, the CDR3 is TGTGCCACCAACGACAGGGCGGACCAGCCCCAGCATTTT. Protein: CATNDRADQPQHF.

The chain carries TRBV29-1 and TRBJ2-1; the match to TRBD1 covers 9 bases. The germline CDR1 and CDR2 sequences are SQVTM and ANQGSEA. Germline trimming cut 7 bases from V and 4 bases from J; bases unmatched to any gene: 2. This CDR3 has 12 residues. The CDR3 reads CSAGTGYNEQFF. The CDR3 nucleotides read TGCAGCGCCGGGACAGGGTACAATGAGCAGTTCTTC.

The CDR3 DNA reads TGTGCCAGCAGCCAGGGATCCGGGGAGCTGTTTTTT. It yields the protein CASSQGSGELFF. The genes are TRBV7-9 and TRBJ2-2, with a possible D match to TRBD1 (5 bases). The V gene's germline CDR1 is SEHNR and CDR2 FQNEAQ (reference sequence). Trimming pared 5 bases from V and 6 bases from J, leaving 7 bases between. The CDR3 has 12 amino acids.

Notes on this clone: This specimen includes other DNA sequences encoding the same CDR3. The V and J genes are TRBV6-5 and TRBJ2-7; D remains ambiguous. This CDR3 is 13 amino acids long. V was shortened by 2 bases and J by 0 bases, with 5 bases between the two germline ends. From germline, CDR1 is MNHEY and CDR2 SVGAGI. The CDR3 loop is CASSYTGSYEQYF. CDR3 DNA: TGTGCCAGCAGTTACACGGGCTCCTACGAGCAGTACTTC.

The chain joins TRBV5-1 to TRBJ2-2; TRBD2 is a possible D gene (5 bases). V gave up 3 bases and J gave up 1 base, with 13 bases separating them. The CDR3 spans 16 residues. Germline V gives CDR1 SGHRS, CDR2 YFSETQ. CDR3 sequence reads: CASSSRGVQNTGELFF. In DNA form, the CDR3 reads TGCGCCAGCAGCTCTCGGGGAGTGCAGAACACCGGGGAGCTGTTTTTT.

The chain carries TRBV27 and TRBJ1-6, with D possibly matching TRBD1 (5 bases). The CDR3 consists of 15 residues. The V end lost 3 bases, the J end lost 8 bases, and 14 bases lay between the germline ends. Looked up from germline, CDR1 is MNHEY and CDR2 is SMNVEV (reference sequence). The CDR3 region has the DNA TGTGCCAGCAGTTTGAATCACGGAGGGGATTCACCCCTCCACTTT. Protein sequence: CASSLNHGGDSPLHF.

DNA for the CDR3: TGTGCCAGCAGTGAGGGGGGTAAAAATTCACCCCTCCACTTT. Translating it yields CASSEGGKNSPLHF. The gene calls are TRBV6-1 and TRBJ1-6; tentative D call: TRBD1 (5 bases). V gave up 3 bases and J gave up 7 bases, with 10 bases separating them. The CDR3 is 14 residues long. CDR1 is MNHNS, CDR2 SASEGT, per germline.

This chain links TRBV7-2 with TRBJ2-3, with a weak D call TRBD1 (7 bases). V shed 5 bases and J shed 1 base, with 10 bases lying between them. Germline V CDR1 and CDR2: SGHTA, FQGNSA. This CDR3 is built from 14 residues. CDR3 residues: CASSQGGGTDTQYF. CDR3 sequence (DNA): TGTGCCAGCAGCCAGGGGGGCGGCACAGATACGCAGTATTTT.

The J gene is TRBJ1-2, the V gene TRBV12-3 or TRBV12-4; possible D gene TRBD1, 5 bases. This CDR3 has 12 residues. Trimming removed 4 bases from V and 8 bases from J, with 11 bases in between. The CDR3 loop reads CASSSDRRGYTF. The CDR3 bases are TGTGCCAGCAGTTCCGACAGACGGGGCTACACCTTC.

This sequence joins TRBV6-6 and TRBJ1-5; TRBD1 might be the D (5 bases). The length of the CDR3 is 15 residues. With 2 bases removed from V and 2 bases from J, the gap between germline ends came to 10 bases. The germline gives CDR1 MNHNY, CDR2 SVGAGI (reference sequence). The CDR3 loop is CASSYGLTGNQPQHF. CDR3 in DNA: TGTGCCAGCAGTTACGGTTTGACAGGCAATCAGCCCCAGCATTTT.

The sample holds a few counts of this clone. The chain combines TRBV19 with TRBJ1-6; the match to TRBD1 covers 7 bases. From germline, CDR1 is LNHDA and CDR2 SQIVND (reference sequence). J was trimmed by 9 bases and V by 6 bases; bases with no gene match: 8. The CDR3 is 14 amino acids. The CDR3 nucleotides read TGTGCCAGTAGCAGATCGGACAGGACTTCACCCCTCCACTTT. Protein product: CASSRSDRTSPLHF.

This chain uses TRBV29-1 with TRBJ2-2, with 10 bases aligning to TRBD2. V dropped 1 base and J dropped 2; count of bases not matched to a gene: 7. This CDR3 comprises 17 residues. In germline, CDR1 is SQVTM, CDR2 ANQGSEA. The CDR3 nucleotides are TGCAGCGTTGAAGGGTCGGTAGCGGGGGGCAACACCGGGGAGCTGTTTTTT. Translating it yields CSVEGSVAGGNTGELFF.

V usage is TRBV6-5 and J usage is TRBJ2-7; TRBD2 agrees at 7 bases. Germline assignment: CDR1 MNHEY and CDR2 SVGAGI. The length of the CDR3 is 14 residues. The V gene end was trimmed by 6 bases and the J gene end by 1 base; junction bases not matched to a gene: 6. The CDR3 protein is CASRGGIFSYEQYF. The CDR3 DNA follows: TGTGCCAGCAGGGGGGGGATATTTTCCTACGAGCAGTACTTC.

This clone was observed a handful of times. The rearrangement links TRBV2 to TRBJ1-2; 7 bases align to TRBD1. V lost 5 bases and J lost 5; bases outside the gene matches: 17. The CDR3 is made up of 17 amino acids. Germline values: CDR1 SNHLY, CDR2 FYNNEI. CDR3 protein: CASSPTYLTGRSYGYTF. In DNA form, the CDR3 reads TGTGCCAGCAGTCCCACCTACCTGACAGGGCGGAGTTATGGCTACACCTTC.